These 22 T cell receptor beta chains share one sample of origin, sequenced in a study of blood T cell repertoires in COVID-19. The protocol was immunoSEQ multiplex PCR, while the TCRdb copy is restricted to in-frame clones and leaves out a portion. The data hold around 250,000 clones, with 80% to 90% observed a single time. Material: PBMCs or T cells enriched from blood (not recorded which). These receptors were taken from a woman aged 50 to 60 who had been exposed to COVID-19.

The chain carries TRBV18 and TRBJ1-1; D might be TRBD1 (6 bases). V gave up 6 bases and J gave up 1 base, with 12 bases separating them. The CDR3 is made up of 14 amino acids. Germline CDR1 KGHSH, CDR2 LQKENI. CDR3 loop: CASSRDMENTEAFF. For the CDR3, the DNA is TGTGCCAGCTCCCGGGACATGGAGAACACTGAAGCTTTCTTT. Full variable domain (remainder filled in from reference TRBV18 and TRBJ1-1): NAGVMQNPRHLVRRRGQEARLRCSPMKGHSHVYWYRQLPEEGLKFMVYLQKENIIDESGMPKERFSAEFPKEGPSILRIQQVVRGDSAAYFCASSRDMENTEAFFGQGTRLTVV.

The CDR3 DNA reads TGTGCCAGCTCACCCGCTCAGAAGTTATATGGCTACACCTTC. This encodes CASSPAQKLYGYTF. The chain carries TRBV18 and TRBJ1-2; D is ambiguous. Germline V gives CDR1 KGHSH, CDR2 LQKENI. This CDR3 comprises 14 residues. Trimming removed 3 bases from V and 5 bases from J, with 13 bases in between.

The gene calls are TRBV3-1 (or the pseudogene TRBV3-2) and TRBJ1-1, with unresolved D. The germline V and J ends were trimmed by 1 base and 10 bases, with 10 bases remaining between them. CDR3 length equals 12 residues. Germline CDR1 and CDR2: LGHDT and YNNKEL (reference sequence). The CDR3 DNA sequence: TGTGCCAGCAGCCAAGGGGCGAGGGCAGCTTTCTTT. Protein: CASSQGARAAFF.

The genes are TRBV5-6 and TRBJ1-2; TRBD1 agrees at 7 bases. Germline trimming cut 4 bases from V and 2 bases from J; bases unmatched to any gene: 8. The CDR3 spans 15 residues. Germline CDR1 SGHDT, CDR2 YYEEEE. The CDR3 DNA follows: TGTGCCAGCAGCGCCTCTTGGACAGGAAACTATGGCTACACCTTC. This sequence encodes CASSASWTGNYGYTF.

For the CDR3, the DNA is TGTGCCTGGAGTGTACAGAGCAATCAGCCCCAGCATTTT. The encoded protein is CAWSVQSNQPQHF. V and J are TRBV30 and TRBJ1-5; D is uncertain. Deletions cut 0 bases from V and 1 base from J, with 4 bases between. The CDR3 sequence is 13 residues long. Germline lookup yields CDR1 GTSNPN and CDR2 SVGIG (reference sequence). The full variable domain, completed using reference TRBV30 and TRBJ1-5, is SQTIHQWPATLVQPVGSPLSLECTVEGTSNPNLYWYRQAAGRGLQLLFYSVGIGQISSEVPQNLSASRPQDRQFILSSKKLLLSDSGFYLCAWSVQSNQPQHFGDGTRLSIL.

This sequence joins TRBV28 and TRBJ1-3; D perhaps matches TRBD1 (6 bases). The CDR3 loop spans 16 amino acids. Trimming shortened V by 6 bases and J by 0 bases, and 15 bases separated the two germline ends. Per the germline V gene, CDR1 is MDHEN and CDR2 is SYDVKM. CDR3 nucleotides: TGTGCCAGCAGACGCGGGGGGCGGTTCTCTGGAAACACCATATATTTT. This gives the protein CASRRGGRFSGNTIYF.

This clone appeared a single time. V is TRBV6-1 and J is TRBJ1-2, with a possible D match to TRBD1 (6 bases). Germline loops: CDR1 MNHNS, CDR2 SASEGT. V lost 2 bases to trimming and J lost 2 bases, with 12 bases between them. CDR3 length: 15 residues. CDR3: CASSEYLGTNYGYTF. CDR3 in DNA: TGTGCCAGCAGTGAATATCTGGGGACAAACTATGGCTACACCTTC.

CDR3 nucleotides: TGTGCCAGCAGCTTAGACACAGCGGGGGAGGAGACCCAGTACTTC. It encodes CASSLDTAGEETQYF. This chain uses TRBV7-7 with TRBJ2-5; 8 nucleotides line up with TRBD2. V shed 1 base, J shed 5 bases, and the junction held 6 bases outside the gene matches. Per the germline V gene, CDR1 is SSHAT and CDR2 is FNYEAQ (reference sequence). The CDR3 totals 15 residues.

The chain is built from TRBV3-1 (or the pseudogene TRBV3-2) and TRBJ2-5; 8 bases agree with TRBD1. Trimming removed 2 bases from V and 5 bases from J; junction bases left unmatched: 7. CDR3 length equals 15 residues. Germline lookup yields CDR1 LGHDT and CDR2 YNNKEL (reference sequence). The CDR3 reads CASSQHQGASETQYF. The CDR3 DNA is TGTGCCAGCAGCCAACACCAGGGGGCCAGTGAGACCCAGTACTTC.

The chain links TRBV29-1 to TRBJ1-1, with 7 nucleotides matching TRBD1. Germline V CDR1 and CDR2: SQVTM, ANQGSEA. The CDR3 sequence is 13 residues long. The CDR3: CTVTGQLNTEAFF. The CDR3, as DNA: TGCACCGTAACGGGACAGTTGAACACTGAAGCTTTCTTT.

This chain connects TRBV6-5 to TRBJ2-7; tentatively, D is TRBD1 (5 bases). The germline V gene has CDR1 MNHEY and CDR2 SVGAGI. The CDR3 covers 14 residues. V lost 7 bases to trimming and J lost 2 bases, with 15 bases between them. DNA of the CDR3: TGTGCCAGCAACCGAGAGCAGGGTACCTACGAGCAGTACTTC. Translating it yields CASNREQGTYEQYF.

The chain combines TRBV6-5 with TRBJ1-1, with D perhaps matching TRBD1 (6 bases). Germline V lookup: CDR1 MNHEY, CDR2 SVGAGI. Trimming removed 6 bases at V and 3 bases at J, with 14 bases between. This CDR3 comprises 14 residues. The CDR3 spells CASRLTGYYTEAFF. Written as DNA, the CDR3 is TGTGCCAGCAGGCTTACAGGGTATTACACTGAAGCTTTCTTT.

The chain is built from TRBV19 and TRBJ1-1; tentative D call: TRBD1 (5 bases). CDR1 LNHDA and CDR2 SQIVND come from the germline V gene (reference sequence). V gave up 6 bases and J gave up 1 base, with 12 bases separating them. The length of the CDR3 is 14 residues. Here the CDR3 DNA reads TGTGCCAGTAGGCTCCCCGGGGGGAACACTGAAGCTTTCTTT. Protein: CASRLPGGNTEAFF.

The rearrangement uses TRBV5-1 and TRBJ1-2; the D gene is possibly TRBD1 (6 bases). The germline gives CDR1 SGHRS, CDR2 YFSETQ. This CDR3 has 14 residues. V lost 0 bases to trimming and J lost 4 bases, with 10 bases between them. CDR3 bases: TGCGCCAGCAGCTTGGACAGGGTAGGCTATGGCTACACCTTC. Its translation is CASSLDRVGYGYTF.

This clone was detected a few times. V usage is TRBV5-4 and J usage is TRBJ2-7; 8 bases map to TRBD2. In germline, CDR1 is SGHNT, CDR2 YYREEE (reference sequence). After removal of 6 bases from V and 0 bases from J, the junction contained 8 bases not matched to a gene. The CDR3 is made up of 15 amino acids. The CDR3 nucleotides read TGTGCCAGCACCCGGGGGGGAGCGAGCTCCTACGAGCAGTACTTC. Translation: CASTRGGASSYEQYF.

The chain recombines TRBV9 with TRBJ2-3; 8 bases agree with TRBD2. With 2 bases clipped from V and 5 bases from J, the junction kept 7 bases outside the gene matches. Germline V gene sequence: CDR1 SGDLS, CDR2 YYNGEE. The CDR3 extends over 15 amino acids. This CDR3 is CASSVEVAGRDTQYF. The CDR3, as DNA: TGTGCCAGCAGCGTTGAAGTAGCGGGGCGAGATACGCAGTATTTT. Complete variable domain (other parts from reference TRBV9 and TRBJ2-3): DSGVTQTPKHLITATGQRVTLRCSPRSGDLSVYWYQQSLDQGLQFLIQYYNGEERAKGNILERFSAQQFPDLHSELNLSSLELGDSALYFCASSVEVAGRDTQYFGPGTRLTVL.

V gene TRBV28 combines with J gene TRBJ1-1, with D tentatively TRBD1 (6 bases). The germline CDR1 and CDR2 sequences are MDHEN and SYDVKM. V was clipped by 5 bases and J by 5 bases, with 15 bases between them. This CDR3 region has 14 residues. The CDR3 loop reads CASSPPGARTEAFF. The DNA of the CDR3 is TGTGCCAGCAGTCCCCCAGGGGCTCGAACTGAAGCTTTCTTT.

The V and J genes are TRBV28 and TRBJ1-4, with no clear D. This CDR3 region has 12 residues. The germline CDR1 and CDR2 sequences are MDHEN and SYDVKM. V gave up 2 bases and J gave up 13 bases, with 11 bases separating them. For the CDR3, the DNA is TGTGCCAGCAGTTTAGTCGGGGTCGGACTGTTTTTT. Its protein product is CASSLVGVGLFF.

This chain connects TRBV9 to TRBJ2-1; the match to TRBD2 covers 8 bases. Germline V gene lookup returns CDR1 SGDLS and CDR2 YYNGEE. V dropped 0 bases and J dropped 2; count of bases not matched to a gene: 4. The CDR3 contains 16 residues. The CDR3 nucleotides are TGTGCCAGCAGCGTAGGAACTAGCGGAACCTACAATGAGCAGTTCTTC. Encoded protein: CASSVGTSGTYNEQFF.

The J gene is TRBJ1-1, the V gene TRBV28, with 8 bases lining up with TRBD1. Germline CDR1 MDHEN, CDR2 SYDVKM. The CDR3 is 14 amino acids. V was clipped by 8 bases and J by 6 bases; unmatched bases: 11. CDR3 in DNA: TGTGCCAGCCCAAGGGCAGGGGGCGCACCTGAAGCTTTCTTT. Translating it yields CASPRAGGAPEAFF.

V gene TRBV19 combines with J gene TRBJ2-5, with D possibly TRBD2 on 5 matching bases. The V end was cut by 5 bases, the J end by 4 bases, with 20 bases between. The germline V gene encodes CDR1 LNHDA and CDR2 SQIVND (reference sequence). This CDR3 contains 16 residues. This chain's CDR3 is CASSATRGPSRETQYF. CDR3 nucleotides: TGTGCCAGTAGTGCTACTAGAGGGCCCTCTCGAGAGACCCAGTACTTC.

This chain uses TRBV7-2 with TRBJ2-7; 8 nucleotides line up with TRBD1. The CDR3 is 15 amino acids. The junction had 8 bases not matched to a gene; V was cut back by 5 bases and J by 2 bases. The germline CDR1 and CDR2 sequences are SGHTA and FQGNSA. CDR3 residues: CASSHVAGGTYEQYF. The CDR3 DNA reads as TGTGCCAGCAGCCACGTCGCAGGGGGCACCTACGAGCAGTACTTC. Combining the CDR3 with reference TRBV7-2 and TRBJ2-7 gives the whole variable domain GAGVSQSPSNKVTEKGKDVELRCDPISGHTALYWYRQSLGQGLEFLIYFQGNSAPDKSGLPSDRFSAERTGGSVSTLTIQRTQQEDSAVYLCASSHVAGGTYEQYFGPGTRLTVT.